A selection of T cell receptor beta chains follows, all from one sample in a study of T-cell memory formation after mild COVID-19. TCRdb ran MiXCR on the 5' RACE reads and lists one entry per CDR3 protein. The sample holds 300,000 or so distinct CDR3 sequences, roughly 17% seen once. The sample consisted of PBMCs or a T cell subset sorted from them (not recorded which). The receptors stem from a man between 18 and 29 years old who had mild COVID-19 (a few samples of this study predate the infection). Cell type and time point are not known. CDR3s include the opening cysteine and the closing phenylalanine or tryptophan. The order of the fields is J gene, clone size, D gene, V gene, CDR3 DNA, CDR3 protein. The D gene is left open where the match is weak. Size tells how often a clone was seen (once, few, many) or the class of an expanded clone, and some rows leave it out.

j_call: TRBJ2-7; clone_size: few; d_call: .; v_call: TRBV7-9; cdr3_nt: TGTGCCAGCAGCTCCGCGGGTCCGGTAACGGACGAGCAGTACTTC; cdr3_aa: CASSSAGPVTDEQYF
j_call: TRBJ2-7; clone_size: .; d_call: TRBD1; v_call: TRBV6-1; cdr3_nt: TGTGCCAGCAGCATGGAGGTTTGGGACAGTGCTTCTGAGCAGTACTTC; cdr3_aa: CASSMEVWDSASEQYF
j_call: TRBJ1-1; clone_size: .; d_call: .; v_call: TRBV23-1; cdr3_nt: TGCGCCAGCAGTCAACCTCGGACAGATGGACAGAACACTGAAGCTTTCTTT; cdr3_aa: CASSQPRTDGQNTEAFF
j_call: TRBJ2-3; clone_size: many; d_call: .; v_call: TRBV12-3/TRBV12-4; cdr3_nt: TGTGCCACGCTAGGCCTCACAGATACGCAGTATTTT; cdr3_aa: CATLGLTDTQYF
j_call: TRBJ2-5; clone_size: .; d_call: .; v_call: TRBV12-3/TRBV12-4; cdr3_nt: TGTGCCAGCAGTTTATGGACATCGGGTGGCGAGACCCAGTACTTC; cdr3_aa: CASSLWTSGGETQYF
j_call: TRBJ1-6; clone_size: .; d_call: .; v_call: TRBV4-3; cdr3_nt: TGCGCCAGCAGCCGCCGACGGGGGGACGGGGCCGATTCACCCCTCCACTTT; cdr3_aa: CASSRRRGDGADSPLHF
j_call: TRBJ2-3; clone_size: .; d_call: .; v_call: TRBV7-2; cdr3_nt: TGTGCCAGCAGCTCCAGGGTTTCCGATACGCAGTATTTT; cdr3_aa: CASSSRVSDTQYF
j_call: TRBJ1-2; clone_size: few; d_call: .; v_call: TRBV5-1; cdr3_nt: TGCGCCAGCAGCTCGGACCGGAAAGGCTACACCTTC; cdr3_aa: CASSSDRKGYTF
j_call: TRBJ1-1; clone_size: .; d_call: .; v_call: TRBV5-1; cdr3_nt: TGCGCCAGCAGCTTGGGACGAGGAGGCATGAACACTGAAGCTTTCTTT; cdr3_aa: CASSLGRGGMNTEAFF
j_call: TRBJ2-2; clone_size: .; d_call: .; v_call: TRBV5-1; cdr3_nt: TGCGCCAGCAGCTTGGGGACTTCCGGGGAGCTGTTTTTT; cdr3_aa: CASSLGTSGELFF
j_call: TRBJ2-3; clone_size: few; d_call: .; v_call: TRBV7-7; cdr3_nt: TGTGCCAGCAGCTTATCACGGGGAAGTGATACGCAGTATTTT; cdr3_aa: CASSLSRGSDTQYF
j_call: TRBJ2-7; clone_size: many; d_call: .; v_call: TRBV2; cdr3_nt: TGTGCCAGCAGTGAGGCCAGCGAGCAGTACTTC; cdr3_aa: CASSEASEQYF
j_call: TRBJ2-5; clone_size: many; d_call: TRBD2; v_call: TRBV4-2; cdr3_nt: TGTGCCAGCAGCCAAGACGGGACTACCTTCTTAGAGACCCAGTACTTC; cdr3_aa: CASSQDGTTFLETQYF
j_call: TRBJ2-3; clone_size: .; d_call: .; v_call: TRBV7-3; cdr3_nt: TGTGCCAGCAGCCGCTCAGGCCTCTTCACAGATACGCAGTATTTT; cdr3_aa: CASSRSGLFTDTQYF
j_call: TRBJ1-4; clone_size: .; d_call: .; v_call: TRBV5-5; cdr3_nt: TGTGCCAGCAGCTTGAGGAGTTCTAATGAAAAACTGTTTTTT; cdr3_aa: CASSLRSSNEKLFF
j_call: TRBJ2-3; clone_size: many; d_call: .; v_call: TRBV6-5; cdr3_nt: TGTGCCAGCAGTTACGGCCACCCCACAGATACGCAGTATTTT; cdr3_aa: CASSYGHPTDTQYF
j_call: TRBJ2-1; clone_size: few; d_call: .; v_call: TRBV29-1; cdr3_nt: TGCAGCGTTGGGCGGACCTCACGGAATGAGCAGTTCTTC; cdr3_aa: CSVGRTSRNEQFF
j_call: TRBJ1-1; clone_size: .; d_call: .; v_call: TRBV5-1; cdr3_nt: TGCGCCAGCAGCTTACCGGGATCGGAAGCTTTCTTT; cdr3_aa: CASSLPGSEAFF
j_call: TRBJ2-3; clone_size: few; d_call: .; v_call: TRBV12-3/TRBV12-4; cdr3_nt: TGTGCCAGCGCTAGGGGGGGGACAGATACGCAGTATTTT; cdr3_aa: CASARGGTDTQYF
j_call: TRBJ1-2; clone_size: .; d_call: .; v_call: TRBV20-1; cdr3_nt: TGCAGTGCTTACAGGGTAAACTCATGGGATGGCTACACCTTC; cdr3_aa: CSAYRVNSWDGYTF
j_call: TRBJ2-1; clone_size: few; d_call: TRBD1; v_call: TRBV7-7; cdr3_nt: TGTGCTAGCAGCCCGACAGGGAATCCCTTCGATGAGCAGTTCTTC; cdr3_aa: CASSPTGNPFDEQFF
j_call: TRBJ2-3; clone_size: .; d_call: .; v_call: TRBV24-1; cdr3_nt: TGTGCCACCAGTGCCCAACGCACAGATACGCAGTATTTT; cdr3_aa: CATSAQRTDTQYF
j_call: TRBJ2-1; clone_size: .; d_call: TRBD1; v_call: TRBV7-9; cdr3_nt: TGTGCCAGCAGCCGAACGGACAGGGGAACCAAAGGCAATGAGCAGTTCTTC; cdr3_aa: CASSRTDRGTKGNEQFF
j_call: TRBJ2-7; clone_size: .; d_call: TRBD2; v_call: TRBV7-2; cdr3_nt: TGTGCCAGCGCGGGGGGGAACTCCTACGAGCAGTACTTC; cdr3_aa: CASAGGNSYEQYF
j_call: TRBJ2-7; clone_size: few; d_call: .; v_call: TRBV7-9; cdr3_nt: TGTGCCAGCAGCCGAGGGCGAGGGGCCTCCTACGAGCAGTACTTC; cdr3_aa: CASSRGRGASYEQYF
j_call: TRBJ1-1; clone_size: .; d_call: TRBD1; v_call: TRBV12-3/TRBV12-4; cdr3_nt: TGTGCCAGCAGTGTGAATCGGGACAGGAACACTGAAGCTTTCTTT; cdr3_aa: CASSVNRDRNTEAFF
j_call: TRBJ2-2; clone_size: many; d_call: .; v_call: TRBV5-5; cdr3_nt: TGTGCCAGCAGCTTGGTGGGGCTGAACACCGGGGAGCTGTTTTTT; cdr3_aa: CASSLVGLNTGELFF
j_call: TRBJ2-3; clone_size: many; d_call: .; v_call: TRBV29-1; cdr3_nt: TGCAGCGTTGAAAGGGACACGAGCACAGATACGCAGTATTTT; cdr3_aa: CSVERDTSTDTQYF
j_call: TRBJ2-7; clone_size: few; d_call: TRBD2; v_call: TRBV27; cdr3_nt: TGTGCCAGCAGTTTAGTAGCGGGGGCCTCCTACGAGCAGTACTTC; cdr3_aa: CASSLVAGASYEQYF
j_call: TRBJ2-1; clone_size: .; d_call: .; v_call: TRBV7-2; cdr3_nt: TGTGCCAGCAGCTTATGGCAGCTCAATGAGCAGTTCTTC; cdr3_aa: CASSLWQLNEQFF
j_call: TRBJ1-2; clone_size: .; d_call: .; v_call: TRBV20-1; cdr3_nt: TGCAGTGCTAGAGATCCTACGCCGGGAGCTAACTATGGCTACACCTTC; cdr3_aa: CSARDPTPGANYGYTF
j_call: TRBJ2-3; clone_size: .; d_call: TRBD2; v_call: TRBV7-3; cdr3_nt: TGTGCCAGCAGCTTAACGGGAGGGGCGGAGGGAGATACGCAGTATTTT; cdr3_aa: CASSLTGGAEGDTQYF
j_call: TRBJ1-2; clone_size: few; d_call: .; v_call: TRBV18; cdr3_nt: TGTGCCAGCTCACCGTTTGCAGCTAACTATGGCTACACCTTC; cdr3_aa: CASSPFAANYGYTF
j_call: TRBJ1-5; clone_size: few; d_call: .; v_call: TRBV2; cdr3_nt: TGTGCCAGCAGGAGGGGGTCGGGGAACAATCAGCCCCAGCATTTT; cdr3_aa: CASRRGSGNNQPQHF
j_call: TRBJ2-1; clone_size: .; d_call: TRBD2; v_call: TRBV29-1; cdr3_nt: TGCAGCGTCGGACTAGCGGGGGTTAAGTACAATGAGCAGTTCTTC; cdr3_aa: CSVGLAGVKYNEQFF
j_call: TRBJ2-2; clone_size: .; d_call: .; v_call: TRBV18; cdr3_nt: TGTGCCAGCTCCCTCAGGGGTCGCGACGGGGAGCTGTTTTTT; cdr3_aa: CASSLRGRDGELFF
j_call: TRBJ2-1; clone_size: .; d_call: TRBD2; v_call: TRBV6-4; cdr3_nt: TGTGCCAGCAGTGTCAAAGCGGGGGGGCAGGATGAGCAGTTCTTC; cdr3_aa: CASSVKAGGQDEQFF
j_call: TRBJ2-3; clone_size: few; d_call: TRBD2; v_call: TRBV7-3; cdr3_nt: TGTGCCAGCAGCTCAGGACTAGGGGCAGATACGCAGTATTTT; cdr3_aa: CASSSGLGADTQYF
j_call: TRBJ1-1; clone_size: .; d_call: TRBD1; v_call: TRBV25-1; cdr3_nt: TGTGCCAGCAGTGAGCCGGGACAGGGAGACACTGAAGCTTTCTTT; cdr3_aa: CASSEPGQGDTEAFF
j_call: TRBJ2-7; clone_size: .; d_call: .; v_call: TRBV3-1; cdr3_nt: TGTGCCAGCAGCCAAGGGAACCGCGAGCAGTACTTC; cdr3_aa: CASSQGNREQYF
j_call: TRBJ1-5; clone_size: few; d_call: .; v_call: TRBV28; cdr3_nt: TGTGCCAGCAGTTTCAGGTTGCGGCCCCAGCATTTT; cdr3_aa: CASSFRLRPQHF
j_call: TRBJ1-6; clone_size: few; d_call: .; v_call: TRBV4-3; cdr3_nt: TGCGCCAGCAGCCAAGGGGGTTTTGGGAATTCACCCCTCCACTTT; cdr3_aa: CASSQGGFGNSPLHF
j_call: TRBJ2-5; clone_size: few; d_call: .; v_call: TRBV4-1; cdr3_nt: TGCGCCAGCAGCCAAGATCAAGTTGAGACCCAGTACTTC; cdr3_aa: CASSQDQVETQYF
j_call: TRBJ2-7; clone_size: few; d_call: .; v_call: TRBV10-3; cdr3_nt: TGTGCCATCACTCCGGGGTCCTCCTACGAGCAGTACTTC; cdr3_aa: CAITPGSSYEQYF
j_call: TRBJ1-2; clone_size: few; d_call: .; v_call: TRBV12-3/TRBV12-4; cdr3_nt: TGTGCCAGCAGTTATGTTACGGGGGCCTACACCTTC; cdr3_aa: CASSYVTGAYTF